This entry features one T cell receptor beta chain sequence. Its matching antigen is unknown. The sample belongs to a study of cytomegalovirus exposure and HLA in healthy donors. Study information: The Caucasian-associated ancestry cluster held around 76% of a few hundred genotyped donors. Study-level results: TCR sequences were mostly rare, though some public TCRs occurred in many donors.

This PCR relied on a set of 60 Vbeta primers and 13 Jbeta primers. Original processing methods: An analysis performed later counted about 80 million unique TCR beta chains (roughly 11 million of them shared). TCRdb keeps only in-frame clones here, not all; method: immunoSEQ multiplex PCR. V and J calls and clone size are those listed in that table; D and trimming were worked out from the DNA. There are 150,000 to 200,000 clones in the sample; approximately 84% occur only once, and about 3% lies in the top ten. The sequence came from a female donor in good health and CMV-seronegative. The sequencing sample was made of PBMCs.

CDR3 coding DNA: TGTGCCATCAGTCTAAACACCGGGGAGCTGTTTTTT. Translation: CAISLNTGELFF. The gene calls are TRBV10-3 and TRBJ2-2; D remains ambiguous. Germline assignment: CDR1 ENHRY and CDR2 SYGVKD. V was clipped by 5 bases and J by 2 bases, with 3 bases between them. This CDR3 is built from 12 residues.